Sequencing of this T cell receptor (beta chain) was carried out in a study of control samples from healthy donors and cancer patients. Assay: immunoSEQ multiplex PCR; the TCRdb copy retains only in-frame clones and omits some. The data hold around 130,000 clones, with roughly 90% observed a single time. The CDR3 is made up of 16 amino acids. The junction had 2 bases not matched to a gene; V was cut back by 0 bases and J by 4 bases. CDR1 is ENHRY, CDR2 SYGVKD, per germline. This TCR was recovered from a man in his forties or fifties in good health. This chain connects TRBV10-3 to TRBJ1-5; 11 bases are shared with TRBD1. Material: blood. Written as DNA, the CDR3 is TGTGCCATCAGTGAGTCAGGGACAGGGGGAAATCAGCCCCAGCATTTT. It yields the protein CAISESGTGGNQPQHF.